These 13 T cell receptor beta chains were sequenced from one sample in a study of shared clonotypes between healthy human individuals. The data were produced by immunoSEQ multiplex PCR, yet TCRdb's version contains in-frame clones alone and is incomplete. Of over 2 million clones in the sample, under 95% were seen once. The sample comprised naive CD4+ T cells from PBMCs. Subset defined: CD45RA+ positively selected. The receptors here all came from a man between 18 and 29 years old in good health. Some clones in this sample may be carry-over from other donors' samples.

This chain uses TRBV6-1 with TRBJ1-1; 8 bases are shared with TRBD1. Germline-derived CDR1 and CDR2 are MNHNS and SASEGT. V shed 7 bases and J 1 base; nucleotides not matched to a gene: 5. CDR3 length: 14 residues. CDR3 amino acids: CASMPDRANTEAFF. As DNA, the CDR3 is TGTGCCAGCATGCCGGACAGGGCGAACACTGAAGCTTTCTTT.

This clone appeared once. V is TRBV7-2 and J is TRBJ2-7, with 9 bases that match TRBD2. CDR3 size: 17 residues. The germline gives CDR1 SGHTA, CDR2 FQGNSA. V dropped 1 base and J dropped 7; count of bases not matched to a gene: 14. This CDR3 is CASSLVFLAGNPLEQYF. CDR3 DNA sequence: TGTGCCAGCAGCTTAGTATTTCTAGCGGGAAATCCCTTGGAGCAGTACTTC.

This clone was detected only once. Distinct nucleotide sequences in the sample also encode this CDR3. The chain carries TRBV7-3 and TRBJ1-3, with D unresolved. The CDR3 length is 14 residues. The V end was cut by 5 bases, the J end by 1 base, with 9 bases between. Germline V gene sequence: CDR1 SGHTA, CDR2 FQGTGA. The CDR3 DNA reads as TGTGCCAGCAGCCCGGGAGGATCTGGAAACACCATATATTTT. This codes for CASSPGGSGNTIYF.

The table lists this clone with a count of one. This rearrangement joins TRBV7-9 to TRBJ2-5; TRBD1 aligns across 7 bases. The CDR3 consists of 15 residues. CDR1 is SEHNR and CDR2 is FQNEAQ in the germline V gene (reference sequence). V lost 2 bases to trimming and J lost 4 bases; unmatched junction nucleotides: 7. For the CDR3, the DNA is TGTGCCAGCAGCTTAAGTAGACAGGGCGGAGAGACCCAGTACTTC. It specifies CASSLSRQGGETQYF.

The chain employs TRBV4-3 and TRBJ1-5, with D tentatively TRBD1 (6 bases). V lost 8 bases, J lost 6 bases, and 14 bases lay in between. Germline CDR1 reads LGHNA; CDR2 reads YSLEER. The CDR3 loop spans 13 amino acids. The CDR3 bases are TGCGCCAGCGGTCGGGGGCTTGGTCAGCCCCAGCATTTT. It is translated as CASGRGLGQPQHF.

V usage is TRBV5-4 and J usage is TRBJ2-3, with TRBD2 matching 10 bases. Germline V gene data show CDR1 as SGHNT and CDR2 as YYREEE (reference sequence). The junction had 5 bases not matched to a gene; V was cut back by 0 bases and J by 4 bases. The CDR3 has 16 amino acids. The CDR3 DNA is TGTGCCAGCAGCTTGGGGAATAGCGGGAGGCCAGATACGCAGTATTTT. It translates to CASSLGNSGRPDTQYF.

This clone was seen only once. V and J are TRBV10-3 and TRBJ1-6; 7 bases agree with TRBD1. V trimming: 2 bases; J trimming: 11 bases; junction bases outside the gene matches: 9. Germline assignment: CDR1 ENHRY and CDR2 SYGVKD. The CDR3 totals 15 residues. Here the CDR3 DNA reads TGTGCCATCAGTGAGAGACAGGGTTCTTTTACACCCCTCCACTTT. It codes for CAISERQGSFTPLHF.

The chain has TRBV28 and TRBJ2-3; a weak D match, TRBD2 (5 bases). This CDR3 has 14 amino acids. V was cut by 7 bases and J by 3 bases, with 14 bases left in between. Germline loops: CDR1 MDHEN, CDR2 SYDVKM. The CDR3 DNA reads TGTGCCAGCACCGAGACGGGGAGAACAGATACGCAGTATTTT. This codes for CASTETGRTDTQYF. Variable domain in full (rest from reference TRBV28 and TRBJ2-3): DVKVTQSSRYLVKRTGEKVFLECVQDMDHENMFWYRQDPGLGLRLIYFSYDVKMKEKGDIPEGYSVSREKKERFSLILESASTNQTSMYLCASTETGRTDTQYFGPGTRLTVL.

Details on this clone: Other DNA sequences within the sample encode an identical CDR3. The chain has TRBV30 and TRBJ1-2; tentative D call: TRBD1 (6 bases). V was clipped by 1 base and J by 2 bases, with 8 bases between them. This CDR3 has 13 amino acids. Germline lookup yields CDR1 GTSNPN and CDR2 SVGIG (reference sequence). Here the CDR3 reads CAWSEGENYGYTF. In DNA, the CDR3 is TGTGCCTGGAGTGAGGGGGAGAACTATGGCTACACCTTC.

This chain links TRBV21-1 with TRBJ2-7; the D segment call TRBD1 is taken from the table without a DNA check. TRBV21-1 constitutes a pseudogene. This CDR3 region has 14 residues. The CDR3 spells CASSTRQGTYEQYF. DNA for the CDR3: TGTGCCAGCAGCACTAGACAGGGTACTTACGAGCAGTACTTC.

Notes on this clone: This sample includes further DNA sequences coding for the same CDR3. This chain joins TRBV7-9 and TRBJ1-2; D unresolved. Trimming stripped 2 bases from V and 2 bases from J, with 3 bases between. Looked up from germline, CDR1 is SEHNR and CDR2 is FQNEAQ (reference sequence). CDR3 size: 12 residues. The CDR3 protein is CASSLQNYGYTF. CDR3 nucleotides: TGTGCCAGCAGCTTACAGAACTATGGCTACACCTTC.

The gene calls are TRBV7-2 and TRBJ2-4; D possibly matches TRBD1 or TRBD2 (5 bases each). Germline loops: CDR1 SGHTA, CDR2 FQGNSA. CDR3 length: 16 residues. V gave up 4 bases and J gave up 9 bases, with 22 bases separating them. The CDR3 protein is CASSYVAGRLEVIQYF. CDR3 DNA: TGTGCCAGCAGCTATGTGGCAGGGCGGCTGGAGGTCATTCAGTACTTC.

This clone was counted once. The chain carries TRBV7-9 and TRBJ1-2; D gene uncertain. V was trimmed by 4 bases and J by 7 bases, leaving 13 bases between them. Germline-derived CDR1 and CDR2 are SEHNR and FQNEAQ (reference sequence). The CDR3 totals 13 residues. The CDR3 DNA sequence: TGTGCCAGCAGCTCCCTTAAGGGTCTTGGCTACACCTTC. Its protein is CASSSLKGLGYTF.